This T cell receptor (beta chain) derives from a study of cytomegalovirus exposure and HLA in healthy donors. The CDR3 totals 18 residues. The V gene lost 2 bases and the J gene lost 0 bases, with 20 bases spanning the gap. The germline CDR1 and CDR2 sequences are MDHEN and SYDVKM. This clone was recorded a few times. The PCR made use of 60 Vbeta and 13 Jbeta primers. Repertoires were generated with immunoSEQ multiplex PCR, while TCRdb's copy carries only in-frame clones and drops some. The sample contains fewer than 85,000 clones, about 66% of which appear only once. The specimen sequenced was PBMCs. The clonotype was recovered from a man between 60 and 75 years old in good health and CMV-seropositive. The chain couples TRBV28 to TRBJ2-7; D is possibly TRBD1 (6 bases). CDR3 nucleotides: TGTGCCAGCAGTTTAAATCGGGTCAGTAGGGACACCTCCTACGAGCAGTACTTC. It is translated as CASSLNRVSRDTSYEQYF. The whole variable domain, filled in from reference TRBV28 and TRBJ2-7, reads DVKVTQSSRYLVKRTGEKVFLECVQDMDHENMFWYRQDPGLGLRLIYFSYDVKMKEKGDIPEGYSVSREKKERFSLILESASTNQTSMYLCASSLNRVSRDTSYEQYFGPGTRLTVT.